The T cell receptor (beta chain) under discussion was sequenced for a study of blood T cell repertoires in COVID-19. Study-wide background: Sources were T cells, B-cell-depleted T cells, or PBMCs; the material itself was cDNA or gDNA.

Trimming pared 6 bases from V and 0 bases from J, leaving 12 bases between. This CDR3 has 15 residues. Germline CDR1 reads SNHLY; CDR2 reads FYNNEI. Sequenced by immunoSEQ multiplex PCR; TCRdb stores in-frame clones only, minus some. The table includes hundreds of thousands of clones, nearly 90% detected once. This chain uses TRBV2 with TRBJ2-1; TRBD2 might be the D (6 bases). Sequences were obtained from peripheral blood. The clonotype was recovered from a woman under 30 who had recovered from COVID-19. CDR3 in DNA: TGTGCCAGCAGGCGGGACTCGAGCTCCTACAATGAGCAGTTCTTC. Protein product: CASRRDSSSYNEQFF. Full variable domain (outside the CDR3, taken from reference TRBV2 and TRBJ2-1): EPEVTQTPSHQVTQMGQEVILRCVPISNHLYFYWYRQILGQKVEFLVSFYNNEISEKSEIFDDQFSVERPDGSNFTLKIRSTKLEDSAMYFCASRRDSSSYNEQFFGPGTRLTVL.